Each of the 30 T cell receptor beta chains below was sequenced from the same sample in a study of blood T cell repertoires in COVID-19. Profiled with immunoSEQ multiplex PCR; TCRdb holds only in-frame clones, not every one. The sample has fewer than 200,000 clones; around nine tenths are singletons. Sequenced sample: peripheral blood. The receptors shown here come from a woman between 65 and 79 years old with COVID-19, enrolled during active disease.

The rearrangement joins TRBV28 to TRBJ2-2; perhaps TRBD1 as D (6 bases). Trimming pared 6 bases from V and 5 bases from J, leaving 16 bases between. CDR3 length equals 15 residues. Per the germline V gene, CDR1 is MDHEN and CDR2 is SYDVKM. The CDR3 DNA sequence: TGTGCCAGCAGACTGACAGGAATTCGTACCGGGGAGCTGTTTTTT. It is translated as CASRLTGIRTGELFF. The entire variable domain, with the rest obtained from reference TRBV28 and TRBJ2-2, is as follows: DVKVTQSSRYLVKRTGEKVFLECVQDMDHENMFWYRQDPGLGLRLIYFSYDVKMKEKGDIPEGYSVSREKKERFSLILESASTNQTSMYLCASRLTGIRTGELFFGEGSRLTVL.

The chain employs TRBV11-3 and TRBJ2-7; D is uncertain. The length of the CDR3 is 12 residues. Germline assignment: CDR1 SGHNT and CDR2 YENEEA. With 8 bases removed from V and 0 bases from J, the gap between germline ends came to 8 bases. This CDR3 reads CASGGLSYEQYF. The CDR3 bases are TGTGCCAGCGGCGGTCTCTCCTACGAGCAGTACTTC.

On this clone: Its ends do not fully match the called genes, so a read error is possible. The rearrangement joins TRBV7-7 to TRBJ2-5; the match to TRBD2 covers 12 bases. Germline V gene lookup returns CDR1 SSHAT and CDR2 FNYEAQ (reference sequence). There are 15 residues in the CDR3. The chain's CDR3 is CASSPRTSGIKTQYF. In DNA, the CDR3 is TGTGCTAGCAGCCCCAGGACTAGCGGGATAAAGACCCAGTACTTC.

V usage is TRBV30 and J usage is TRBJ1-3, with D uncertain. Trimming took 3 bases from V and 0 from J, leaving 12 bases between them. This CDR3 is 15 amino acids long. Germline CDR1 is GTSNPN and CDR2 is SVGIG (reference sequence). CDR3 bases: TGTGCCTGGAGCCCCGCTGACAACTCTGGAAACACCATATATTTT. Amino acid sequence: CAWSPADNSGNTIYF.

Only one count was recorded for this clone. The chain links TRBV12-5 to TRBJ2-1; 9 bases fit TRBD1. CDR3 size: 15 residues. The J segment lost 4 bases and the V segment lost 7 bases, leaving 8 bases of the junction unmatched. Germline CDR1 reads LGHNT; CDR2 reads FRNRAP. CDR3 in amino acids: CASARGTGYYNEQFF. The CDR3 coding sequence is TGTGCTAGTGCGAGAGGGACAGGGTATTACAATGAGCAGTTCTTC.

The chain carries TRBV5-1 and TRBJ2-5, with D maybe TRBD1 (6 bases). Trimming took off 1 base at V and 5 bases at J, with 12 bases between the two ends. From germline, CDR1 is SGHRS and CDR2 YFSETQ. The CDR3 is 14 residues long. The CDR3 DNA follows: TGCGCCAGCAGCTTGCAAACAGGGACCGAGACCCAGTACTTC. This gives the protein CASSLQTGTETQYF.

CDR3 in DNA: TGTGCCAGCAGCCTAGGGGTTTACGGAAACATTCAGTACTTC. It is translated as CASSLGVYGNIQYF. The chain has TRBV6-6 and TRBJ2-4; possible D gene TRBD1, 5 bases. The germline V gene has CDR1 MNHNY and CDR2 SVGAGI (reference sequence). Trimming took off 6 bases at V and 6 bases at J, with 15 bases between the two ends. This CDR3 is built from 14 residues.

V is TRBV28 and J is TRBJ1-1, with TRBD1 as a possible D gene (6 bases). The CDR3 runs 16 residues. V shed 0 bases and J shed 0 bases, with 11 bases lying between them. Germline-derived CDR1 and CDR2 are MDHEN and SYDVKM. The CDR3 spells CASSLWDSNMNTEAFF. The CDR3 coding sequence is TGTGCCAGCAGTTTATGGGACAGCAATATGAACACTGAAGCTTTCTTT.

The chain recombines TRBV30 with TRBJ2-7; D might be TRBD1 (5 bases). The CDR3 has 14 amino acids. Germline CDR1 and CDR2: GTSNPN and SVGIG (reference sequence). V lost 3 bases and J 4 bases, leaving 16 bases between the germline ends. The CDR3 coding sequence is TGTGCCTGGAGGGAAACAGGCGGTGGTTACGAGCAGTACTTC. Residues: CAWRETGGGYEQYF. Filled out from reference TRBV30 and TRBJ2-7, the complete variable domain reads SQTIHQWPATLVQPVGSPLSLECTVEGTSNPNLYWYRQAAGRGLQLLFYSVGIGQISSEVPQNLSASRPQDRQFILSSKKLLLSDSGFYLCAWRETGGGYEQYFGPGTRLTVT.

The V call is TRBV20-1, the J call TRBJ1-2; 7 nucleotides align to TRBD1. The CDR3 has 13 amino acids. Germline loops: CDR1 DFQATT, CDR2 SNEGSKA (reference sequence). V was clipped by 3 bases and J by 6 bases; unmatched bases: 7. CDR3: CSASRDRADGYTF. The CDR3 region has the DNA TGCAGTGCTAGTCGGGACAGAGCAGATGGCTACACCTTC.

The V and J genes are TRBV5-1 and TRBJ2-3, with D hard to call. V was clipped by 5 bases and J by 2 bases, with 12 bases between them. The CDR3 runs 14 residues. Germline assignment: CDR1 SGHRS and CDR2 YFSETQ. CDR3 region: CASSYRPNTDTQYF. The CDR3, as DNA: TGCGCCAGCAGTTACAGACCCAACACAGATACGCAGTATTTT.

Note on this clone: The sample has other DNA sequences that encode this CDR3 too. This chain joins TRBV28 and TRBJ2-5; 8 positions agree with TRBD2. This CDR3 has 15 residues. V trimming: 9 bases; J trimming: 5 bases; junction bases outside the gene matches: 14. Per the germline V gene, CDR1 is MDHEN and CDR2 is SYDVKM. CDR3 region: CASSPPGLGGETQYF. CDR3 in DNA: TGTGCCAGTAGTCCCCCGGGACTAGGAGGGGAGACCCAGTACTTC.

The chain employs TRBV5-5 and TRBJ2-5; a possible D gene is TRBD1 (6 bases). Germline V gene lookup returns CDR1 SGHKS and CDR2 YYEKEE (reference sequence). V was clipped by 4 bases and J by 2 bases, with 18 bases between them. CDR3 length: 16 residues. CDR3 residues: CASSTLKQGFQETQYF. The CDR3 nucleotides are TGTGCCAGCAGCACCTTAAAACAGGGATTTCAAGAGACCCAGTACTTC. The full variable domain, its missing parts supplied by reference TRBV5-5 and TRBJ2-5, is DAGVTQSPTHLIKTRGQQVTLRCSPISGHKSVSWYQQVLGQGPQFIFQYYEKEERGRGNFPDRFSARQFPNYSSELNVNALLLGDSALYLCASSTLKQGFQETQYFGPGTRLLVL.

V gene TRBV18 combines with J gene TRBJ1-5, with D tentatively TRBD1 (6 bases). The CDR3 runs 13 residues. V lost 6 bases and J lost 4, with 10 bases in between. CDR1 and CDR2 from the germline V gene are KGHSH and LQKENI. CDR3 sequence: CASSGDTNQPQHF. The DNA for the CDR3 is TGTGCCAGCTCCGGGGACACAAATCAGCCCCAGCATTTT.

This chain joins TRBV29-1 and TRBJ2-7, with 10 bases matching TRBD1. The CDR3 has 12 amino acids. The V gene's germline CDR1 is SQVTM and CDR2 ANQGSEA. The V segment lost 7 bases and the J segment 6 bases; nucleotides outside the gene matches: 6. This CDR3 is CSGGTGASEQYF. CDR3 coding DNA: TGCAGCGGCGGGACAGGGGCGAGCGAGCAGTACTTC.

The chain has TRBV12-5 and TRBJ2-1; no reliable D call. Between the trimmed V and J ends, which lost 1 base and 8 bases, there was a span of 15 bases. The CDR3 has 15 residues. Germline assignment: CDR1 LGHNT and CDR2 FRNRAP. The CDR3 DNA is TGTGCTAGTGGTTTGGGAGGAGCACTATGGGATGAGCAGTTCTTC. Translating gives CASGLGGALWDEQFF.

This chain connects TRBV19 to TRBJ2-1, with 7 bases aligning to TRBD1. The CDR3 has 15 amino acids. The germline gives CDR1 LNHDA, CDR2 SQIVND (reference sequence). With V trimmed by 5 bases and J by 4 bases, 8 bases remained unmatched. Written as DNA, the CDR3 is TGTGCCAGTAGTGTGGCAGGGGGTTTATACAATGAGCAGTTCTTC. It specifies CASSVAGGLYNEQFF.

This clone has only one observation. The chain links TRBV7-9 to TRBJ2-7; 7 bases agree with TRBD2. V lost 9 bases and J lost 4; bases outside the gene matches: 12. Germline assignment: CDR1 SEHNR and CDR2 FQNEAQ (reference sequence). The CDR3 runs to 14 residues. This CDR3 is CARMVGGSWYEQYF. The CDR3 DNA is TGTGCCAGAATGGTGGGCGGGAGTTGGTACGAGCAGTACTTC.

J is TRBJ2-2 and V is TRBV24-1, with a possible D match to TRBD1 (5 bases). The CDR3 spans 15 residues. V shed 9 bases and J shed 2 bases, with 15 bases lying between them. The germline CDR1 and CDR2 sequences are KGHDR and SFDVKD. The CDR3 coding sequence is TGTGCCACCGCACCACCAGGGTTAAACACCGGGGAGCTGTTTTTT. Its protein product is CATAPPGLNTGELFF.

V is TRBV28 and J is TRBJ1-5; D is unclear. CDR1 and CDR2 (germline): MDHEN, SYDVKM. V was trimmed by 8 bases and J by 0 bases, leaving 5 bases between them. CDR3 length: 12 residues. The DNA of the CDR3 is TGTGCCAGCCTAAATAGCAATCAGCCCCAGCATTTT. Protein: CASLNSNQPQHF.

This sequence joins TRBV5-1 and TRBJ2-6, with 10 bases matching TRBD1. The junction had 6 bases not matched to a gene; V was cut back by 1 base and J by 2 bases. This CDR3 is built from 18 residues. The germline V gene encodes CDR1 SGHRS and CDR2 YFSETQ. The CDR3 coding sequence is TGCGCCAGCAGCTTGACGACAGGGGGCTCCGCTGGGGCCAACGTCCTGACTTTC. Translating gives CASSLTTGGSAGANVLTF.

The chain recombines TRBV2 with TRBJ2-5, with D uncertain. The CDR3 length is 11 residues. V lost 8 bases and J 5 bases, leaving 9 bases between the germline ends. The V gene's germline CDR1 is SNHLY and CDR2 FYNNEI. The CDR3 region has the DNA TGTGCCAGCGCGCTATGGGAGACCCAGTACTTC. Its translation is CASALWETQYF.

This clone was found a few times. This chain links TRBV19 with TRBJ1-2; TRBD1 agrees at 8 bases. Germline-derived CDR1 and CDR2 are LNHDA and SQIVND (reference sequence). The CDR3 consists of 14 residues. J was trimmed by 4 bases and V by 7 bases; bases with no gene match: 8. The CDR3 sequence: CASTLAQGGYGYTF. The CDR3 DNA follows: TGTGCCAGTACCTTAGCACAGGGGGGCTATGGCTACACCTTC.

Only one count was recorded for this clone. This chain uses TRBV24-1 with TRBJ2-3; D perhaps matches TRBD2 (6 bases). From germline, CDR1 is KGHDR and CDR2 SFDVKD. The CDR3 is 16 residues long. With 3 bases removed from V and 1 base from J, the gap between germline ends came to 13 bases. CDR3: CATSDQGTGGTDTQYF. CDR3 nucleotide sequence: TGTGCCACCAGTGATCAGGGCACGGGAGGCACAGATACGCAGTATTTT.

V and J are TRBV2 and TRBJ2-7; 10 bases are a match to TRBD1. This CDR3 region has 17 residues. The V gene end was trimmed by 5 bases and the J gene end by 3 bases; junction bases not matched to a gene: 13. CDR1 and CDR2 from the germline V gene are SNHLY and FYNNEI. CDR3: CASSTQRTGTGDYEQYF. CDR3 in DNA: TGTGCCAGCAGTACCCAACGTACCGGGACAGGGGACTACGAGCAGTACTTC.

The gene calls are TRBV13 and TRBJ2-7; 7 bases align to TRBD2. Trimming took 1 base from V and 6 from J; bases not matched to a gene: 9. The germline CDR1 and CDR2 sequences are PRHDT and FYEKMQ (reference sequence). CDR3 length: 15 amino acids. The CDR3 protein is CASSLVEGGLGEQYF. The CDR3 DNA reads as TGTGCCAGCAGCTTAGTCGAGGGAGGGCTTGGCGAGCAGTACTTC.

The rearrangement joins TRBV29-1 to TRBJ2-5; unclear D gene. Germline V gene data show CDR1 as SQVTM and CDR2 as ANQGSEA. V lost 5 bases, J lost 5 bases, and 12 bases lay in between. The CDR3 is 12 residues long. The CDR3 loop reads CSVSQAVETQYF. Here the CDR3 DNA reads TGCAGCGTTTCCCAGGCTGTGGAGACCCAGTACTTC.

A word on this clone: At the DNA level, this CDR3 is encoded by other sequences in the same sample as well. The chain recombines TRBV28 with TRBJ2-7; 9 nucleotides match TRBD1. Trimming removed 4 bases from V and 3 bases from J; junction bases left unmatched: 10. Germline CDR1 MDHEN, CDR2 SYDVKM. This CDR3 is built from 16 residues. The CDR3 here is CASSSAGQGRDYEQYF. The CDR3, as DNA: TGTGCCAGCAGTTCCGCGGGACAGGGACGGGACTACGAGCAGTACTTC.

The chain couples TRBV27 to TRBJ2-3; the match to TRBD2 covers 11 bases. CDR3 length equals 19 residues. Germline CDR1 is MNHEY and CDR2 is SMNVEV (reference sequence). V trimming: 2 bases; J trimming: 5 bases; junction bases outside the gene matches: 15. CDR3 amino acids: CASSLGDSRLAGRIDTQYF. The CDR3 DNA reads as TGTGCCAGCAGTTTAGGGGACAGTAGACTAGCGGGAAGAATAGATACGCAGTATTTT.

This chain uses TRBV27 with TRBJ1-6, with 11 bases aligning to TRBD1. The ends lost 5 bases at V and 10 bases at J; junction bases unmatched: 7. The germline CDR1 and CDR2 sequences are MNHEY and SMNVEV (reference sequence). The CDR3 has 15 residues. CDR3 in DNA: TGTGCCAGCAGTGTCGGGACAGGGGGGAACTCACCCCTCCACTTT. It yields the protein CASSVGTGGNSPLHF.